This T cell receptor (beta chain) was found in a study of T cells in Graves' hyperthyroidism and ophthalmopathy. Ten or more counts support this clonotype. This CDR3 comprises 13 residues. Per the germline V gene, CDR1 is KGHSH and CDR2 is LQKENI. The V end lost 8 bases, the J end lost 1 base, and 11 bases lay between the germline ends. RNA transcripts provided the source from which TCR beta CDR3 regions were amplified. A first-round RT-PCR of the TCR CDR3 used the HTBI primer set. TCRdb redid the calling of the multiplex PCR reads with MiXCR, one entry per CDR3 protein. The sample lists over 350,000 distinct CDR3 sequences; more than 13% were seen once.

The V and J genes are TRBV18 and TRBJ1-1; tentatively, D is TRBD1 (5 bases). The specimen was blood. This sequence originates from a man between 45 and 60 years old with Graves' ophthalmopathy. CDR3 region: CASEPGQNTEAFF. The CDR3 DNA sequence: TGTGCCAGCGAGCCAGGGCAGAACACTGAAGCTTTCTTT.